This T cell receptor (beta chain) was recorded in a study of blood T cell repertoires in COVID-19. Study as a whole: Collection of acute and convalescent COVID-19 samples took place in the United States, Italy and Spain.

This CDR3 has 17 amino acids. CDR1 is LGHDT and CDR2 is YNNKEL in the germline V gene (reference sequence). V lost 6 bases and J lost 4; bases outside the gene matches: 12. This clone was seen only once. In the original analysis: Reference gene primers were amplified, and this amplification served to estimate nucleated cell counts. The table came from immunoSEQ multiplex PCR; TCRdb's copy has only in-frame clones and leaves some out. The V and J calls and the clone size are those of that table, but D and trimming were determined from the DNA. The table includes approximately 70,000 clones, roughly four fifths detected once. Enrollment of patients from Seattle took place during active infection, with longitudinal follow-up.

The receptor comes from a man in his sixties with COVID-19, enrolled during active disease. The chain uses TRBV3-1 (or the pseudogene TRBV3-2) and TRBJ2-5, with 12 bases fitting TRBD2. Sequencing was done on a sample of peripheral blood. CDR3 loop: CASSLTTSGGGGETQYF. CDR3 sequence (DNA): TGTGCCAGCAGTCTGACGACTAGCGGGGGCGGTGGAGAGACCCAGTACTTC.